The sequence of this T cell receptor (beta chain) was determined in a study of blood T cell repertoires in COVID-19. The wider study: Whether acute or convalescent, the COVID-19 samples came from the United States, Italy and Spain. PBMCs, B-cell-depleted T cells, or T cells were the source of the cDNA or gDNA that made up the material.

CDR1 is SGHKS and CDR2 is YYEKEE in the germline V gene (reference sequence). Unmatched junction bases numbered 13, after V lost 6 bases and J lost 3 bases. The CDR3 spans 16 residues. In the study's own analysis: Counts of nucleated cells, estimated from reference gene primer amplification, were obtained. Generated by immunoSEQ multiplex PCR, the TCRdb table keeps only in-frame clones and is missing some. V, J and clone size were drawn from that table, and D and trimming were deduced from the DNA. The data hold some 94,000 clones, with 87% observed a single time. This chain joins TRBV5-5 and TRBJ2-7; 9 nucleotides match TRBD1. The sequence came from a human donor in a cohort sampled during active COVID-19. Input material: peripheral blood. This CDR3 reads CASIPGQGRGFYEQYF. CDR3 nucleotide sequence: TGTGCCAGCATCCCGGGACAGGGTAGGGGATTCTACGAGCAGTACTTC.